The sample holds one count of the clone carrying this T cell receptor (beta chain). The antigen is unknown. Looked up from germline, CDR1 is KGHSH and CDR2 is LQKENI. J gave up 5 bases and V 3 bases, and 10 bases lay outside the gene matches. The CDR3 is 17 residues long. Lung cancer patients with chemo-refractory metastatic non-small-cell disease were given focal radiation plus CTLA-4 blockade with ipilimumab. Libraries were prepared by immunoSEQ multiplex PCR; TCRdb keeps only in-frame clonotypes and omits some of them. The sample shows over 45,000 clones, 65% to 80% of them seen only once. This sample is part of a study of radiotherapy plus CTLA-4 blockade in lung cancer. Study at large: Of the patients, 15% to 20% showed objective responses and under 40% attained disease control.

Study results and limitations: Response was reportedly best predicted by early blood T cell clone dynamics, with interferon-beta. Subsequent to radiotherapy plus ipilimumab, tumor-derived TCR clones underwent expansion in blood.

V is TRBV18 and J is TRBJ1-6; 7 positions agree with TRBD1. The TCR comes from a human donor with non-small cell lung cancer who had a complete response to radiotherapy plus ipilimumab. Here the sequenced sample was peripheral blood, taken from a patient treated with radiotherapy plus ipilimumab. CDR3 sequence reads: CASSPTEGAQNNSPLHF. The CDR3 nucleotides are TGTGCCAGCTCACCCACCGAGGGGGCGCAGAATAATTCACCCCTCCACTTT.